The present T cell receptor (beta chain) was sequenced within a study of TIL therapy for anti-PD-1-resistant metastatic lung cancer. Sequencing used immunoSEQ v3. Libraries were prepared by immunoSEQ multiplex PCR; TCRdb keeps only in-frame clonotypes and omits some of them. The sample has over 20,000 clones, approximately 72% seen once. This CDR3 has 15 amino acids. The germline V gene has CDR1 SGHKS and CDR2 YYEKEE (reference sequence). The V and J ends lost 7 bases and 4 bases respectively, with 19 bases between them. This sample's time point: pre-treatment sample, taken before nivolumab and TIL therapy. The tumor samples were excised metastases, mostly pleural nodules or supraclavicular lymph nodes.

The TCR was taken from a person aged 25-85 years with non-small cell lung cancer. The sequencing used tumor tissue, collected at baseline. The V and J genes are TRBV5-5 and TRBJ2-3; maybe TRBD2 (7 bases). CDR3 DNA: TGTGCCAGCTGGTTTAAGGGGGGGCTGGCAGATACGCAGTATTTT. Translated, it gives CASWFKGGLADTQYF.